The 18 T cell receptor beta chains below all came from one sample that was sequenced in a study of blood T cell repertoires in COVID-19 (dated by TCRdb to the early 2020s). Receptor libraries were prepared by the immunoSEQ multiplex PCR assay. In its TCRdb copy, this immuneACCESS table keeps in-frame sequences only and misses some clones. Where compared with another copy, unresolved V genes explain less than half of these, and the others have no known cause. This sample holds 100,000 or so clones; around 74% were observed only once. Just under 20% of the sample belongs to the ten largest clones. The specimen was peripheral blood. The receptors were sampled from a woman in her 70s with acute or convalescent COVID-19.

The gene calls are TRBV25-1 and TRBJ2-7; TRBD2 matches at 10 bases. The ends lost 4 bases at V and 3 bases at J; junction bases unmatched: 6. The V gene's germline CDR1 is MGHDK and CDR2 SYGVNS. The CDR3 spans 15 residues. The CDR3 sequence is CASSATLAGVYEQYF. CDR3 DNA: TGTGCCAGCAGTGCTACCCTAGCGGGGGTCTACGAGCAGTACTTC.

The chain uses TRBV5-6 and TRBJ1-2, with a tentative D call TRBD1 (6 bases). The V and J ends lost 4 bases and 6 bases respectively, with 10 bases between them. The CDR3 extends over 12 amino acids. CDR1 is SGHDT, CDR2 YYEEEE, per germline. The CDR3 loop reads CASSGGAHGYTF. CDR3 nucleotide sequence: TGTGCCAGCAGCGGGGGGGCTCATGGCTACACCTTC.

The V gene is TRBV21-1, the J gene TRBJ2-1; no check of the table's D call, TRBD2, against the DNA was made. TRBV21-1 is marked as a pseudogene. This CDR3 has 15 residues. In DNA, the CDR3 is TGTGCCAGCAGCAGTGGGGGGGCAGGGGCAAATGAGCAGTTCTTC. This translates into CASSSGGAGANEQFF.

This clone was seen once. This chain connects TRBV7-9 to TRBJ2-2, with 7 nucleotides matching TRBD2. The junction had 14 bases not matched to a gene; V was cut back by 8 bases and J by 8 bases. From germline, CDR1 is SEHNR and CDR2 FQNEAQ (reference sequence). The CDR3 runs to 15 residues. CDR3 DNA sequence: TGTGCCAGCCCGAAATCACTGAGCGGGGATGGGGAGCTGTTTTTT. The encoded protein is CASPKSLSGDGELFF.

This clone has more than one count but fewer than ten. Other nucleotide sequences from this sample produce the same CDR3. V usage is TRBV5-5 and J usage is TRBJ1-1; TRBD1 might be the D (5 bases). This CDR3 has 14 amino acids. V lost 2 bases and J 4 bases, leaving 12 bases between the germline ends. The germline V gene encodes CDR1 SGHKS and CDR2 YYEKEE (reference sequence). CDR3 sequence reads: CASSLVGRATEAFF. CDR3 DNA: TGTGCCAGCAGCTTAGTGGGCAGGGCCACTGAAGCTTTCTTT.

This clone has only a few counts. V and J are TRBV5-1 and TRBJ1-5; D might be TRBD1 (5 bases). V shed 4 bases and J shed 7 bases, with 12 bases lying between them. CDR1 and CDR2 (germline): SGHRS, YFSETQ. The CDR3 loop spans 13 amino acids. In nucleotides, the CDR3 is TGCGCCAGCAGCGGTCAGGGAGGCCAGCCCCAGCATTTT. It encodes CASSGQGGQPQHF.

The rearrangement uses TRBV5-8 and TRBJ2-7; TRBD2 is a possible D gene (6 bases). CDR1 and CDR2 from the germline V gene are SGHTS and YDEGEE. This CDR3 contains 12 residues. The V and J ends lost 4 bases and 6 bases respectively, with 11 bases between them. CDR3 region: CASSPWRGEQYF. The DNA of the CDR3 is TGTGCCAGCAGCCCCTGGCGGGGCGAGCAGTACTTC.

The CDR3 coding sequence is TGTGCCAGCAGCTTACGGGGTACAGATACGCAGTATTTT. As protein: CASSLRGTDTQYF. The chain couples TRBV5-4 to TRBJ2-3; maybe TRBD2 (5 bases). The CDR3 loop spans 13 amino acids. Germline CDR1 and CDR2: SGHNT and YYREEE (reference sequence). Trimming left V 2 bases short and J 3 bases short, with 7 bases between.

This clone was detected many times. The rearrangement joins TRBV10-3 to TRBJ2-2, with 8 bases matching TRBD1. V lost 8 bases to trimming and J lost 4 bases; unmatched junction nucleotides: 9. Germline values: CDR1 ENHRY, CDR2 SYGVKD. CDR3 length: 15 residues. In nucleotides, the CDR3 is TGTGCCATCCGGAATCAGGGGGCGCCCACCGGGGAGCTGTTTTTT. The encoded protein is CAIRNQGAPTGELFF.

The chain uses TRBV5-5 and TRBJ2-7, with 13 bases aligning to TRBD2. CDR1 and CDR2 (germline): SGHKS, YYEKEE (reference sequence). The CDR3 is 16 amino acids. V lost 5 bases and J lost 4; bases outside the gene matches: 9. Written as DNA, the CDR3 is TGTGCCAGCAGTCAACCGGGACTAGCGGGGACATACGAGCAGTACTTC. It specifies CASSQPGLAGTYEQYF.

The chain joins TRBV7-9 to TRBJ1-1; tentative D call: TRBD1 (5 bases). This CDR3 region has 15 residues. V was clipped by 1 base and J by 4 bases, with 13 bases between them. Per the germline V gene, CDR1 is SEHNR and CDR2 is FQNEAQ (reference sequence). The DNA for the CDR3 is TGTGCCAGCAGCTTAGTGTTACAGGCGGCCACTGAAGCTTTCTTT. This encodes CASSLVLQAATEAFF.

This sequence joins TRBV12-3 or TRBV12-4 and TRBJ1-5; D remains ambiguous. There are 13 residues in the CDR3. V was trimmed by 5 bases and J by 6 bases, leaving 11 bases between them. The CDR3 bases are TGTGCCAGCAGTCGCAAGGAGGGTCAGCCCCAGCATTTT. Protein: CASSRKEGQPQHF.

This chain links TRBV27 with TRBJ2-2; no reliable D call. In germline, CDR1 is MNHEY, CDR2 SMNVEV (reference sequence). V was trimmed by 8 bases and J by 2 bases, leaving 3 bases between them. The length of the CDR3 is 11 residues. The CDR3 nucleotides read TGTGCCAGCTATAACACCGGGGAGCTGTTTTTT. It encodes CASYNTGELFF.

CDR3 amino acids: CSVRQVGYEQYF. CDR3 DNA sequence: TGCAGCGTTCGGCAGGTGGGCTACGAGCAGTACTTC. This rearrangement joins TRBV29-1 to TRBJ2-7; D is unresolved. The CDR3 has 12 amino acids. The V gene's germline CDR1 is SQVTM and CDR2 ANQGSEA. The ends were cut back, 5 bases at V and 3 bases at J, with 11 bases in the middle.

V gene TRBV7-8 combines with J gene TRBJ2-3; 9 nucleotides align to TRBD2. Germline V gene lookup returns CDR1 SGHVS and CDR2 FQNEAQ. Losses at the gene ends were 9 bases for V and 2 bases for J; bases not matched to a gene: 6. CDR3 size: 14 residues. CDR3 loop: CASGGGAPTDTQYF. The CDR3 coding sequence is TGTGCCAGTGGCGGGGGGGCCCCCACAGATACGCAGTATTTT.

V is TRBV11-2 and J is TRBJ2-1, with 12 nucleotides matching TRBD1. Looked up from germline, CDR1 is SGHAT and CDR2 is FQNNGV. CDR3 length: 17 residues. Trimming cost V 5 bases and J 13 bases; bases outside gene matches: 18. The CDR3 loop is CASSDPSGTGGQLVQFF. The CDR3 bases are TGTGCCAGCAGCGACCCCTCCGGGACAGGGGGCCAATTGGTACAGTTCTTC.

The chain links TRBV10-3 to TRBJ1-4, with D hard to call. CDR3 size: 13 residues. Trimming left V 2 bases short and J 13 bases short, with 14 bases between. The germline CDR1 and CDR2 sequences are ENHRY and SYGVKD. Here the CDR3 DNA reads TGTGCCATCAGTGAGGACACGCTGACAACACTGTTTTTT. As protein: CAISEDTLTTLFF.

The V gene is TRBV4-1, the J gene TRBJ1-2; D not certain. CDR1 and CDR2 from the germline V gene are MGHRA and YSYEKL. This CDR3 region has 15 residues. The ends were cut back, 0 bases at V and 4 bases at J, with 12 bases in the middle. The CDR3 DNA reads TGCGCCAGCAGCCAAGATTGGGCGAATGGCTATGGCTACACCTTC. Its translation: CASSQDWANGYGYTF.